The 17 T cell receptor beta chains below all came from one sample that was sequenced in a study of cytomegalovirus exposure and HLA in healthy donors. Measured with immunoSEQ multiplex PCR; TCRdb has only the in-frame clones, and not every one. The sample carries some 310,000 clones, approximately 88% recorded once. Input material: PBMCs. The receptors stem from a man aged 25 to 40 in good health and CMV-seronegative.

The V call is TRBV7-9, the J call TRBJ2-3; D is possibly TRBD1 (6 bases). Between the trimmed V and J ends, which lost 2 bases and 1 base, there was a span of 7 bases. There are 14 residues in the CDR3. The V gene's germline CDR1 is SEHNR and CDR2 FQNEAQ (reference sequence). The CDR3, as DNA: TGTGCCAGCAGCTTACAGGGGCGCACAGATACGCAGTATTTT. Translating it yields CASSLQGRTDTQYF.

This clone has only one observation. The CDR3 sequence: CASSQEMKGAAYEQYF. Written as DNA, the CDR3 is TGCGCCAGCAGCCAAGAAATGAAGGGGGCGGCCTACGAGCAGTACTTC. The rearrangement uses TRBV4-1 and TRBJ2-7; TRBD1 aligns across 7 bases. CDR3 length: 16 amino acids. The V gene's germline CDR1 is MGHRA and CDR2 YSYEKL. Trimming removed 0 bases from V and 2 bases from J; junction bases left unmatched: 7.

This rearrangement joins TRBV6-6 to TRBJ1-1; D unclear. Trimming took 2 bases from V and 2 from J, leaving 9 bases between them. The CDR3 length is 14 residues. Looked up from germline, CDR1 is MNHNY and CDR2 is SVGAGI (reference sequence). The CDR3: CASSYEGSNTEAFF. CDR3 coding DNA: TGTGCCAGCAGTTACGAGGGATCAAACACTGAAGCTTTCTTT.

The chain couples TRBV11-2 to TRBJ2-7, with D uncertain. CDR1 is SGHAT and CDR2 is FQNNGV in the germline V gene. The CDR3 runs to 13 residues. Trimming left V 2 bases short and J 7 bases short, with 12 bases between. CDR3 protein: CASSLIGYPEQYF. The CDR3 DNA is TGTGCCAGCAGCTTAATCGGTTACCCAGAGCAGTACTTC.

V is TRBV25-1 and J is TRBJ1-6, with 7 bases fitting TRBD1. Trimming at V came to 4 bases and at J to 8 bases, leaving 5 bases not matched to a gene. This CDR3 has 14 amino acids. Germline lookup yields CDR1 MGHDK and CDR2 SYGVNS. CDR3 DNA: TGTGCCAGCAGTGTTAACAGGGGTTATTCACCCCTCCACTTT. Translation gives CASSVNRGYSPLHF.

The rearrangement joins TRBV9 to TRBJ2-7; TRBD2 agrees at 12 bases. Germline CDR1 is SGDLS and CDR2 is YYNGEE. CDR3 length: 16 residues. J was trimmed by 2 bases and V by 2 bases; bases with no gene match: 5. The chain's CDR3 is CASSVTPSGGAYEQYF. The DNA of the CDR3 is TGTGCCAGCAGCGTGACCCCTAGCGGGGGGGCCTACGAGCAGTACTTC.

CDR3 sequence: CASSSGTSADTQYF. The CDR3, as DNA: TGTGCCAGCAGTTCCGGGACTAGCGCCGATACGCAGTATTTT. The chain recombines TRBV27 with TRBJ2-3, with TRBD2 matching over 10 bases. The CDR3 is made up of 14 amino acids. V dropped 4 bases and J dropped 6; count of bases not matched to a gene: 4. Germline V gives CDR1 MNHEY, CDR2 SMNVEV (reference sequence).

This rearrangement joins TRBV5-4 to TRBJ1-4; maybe TRBD1 (5 bases). The CDR3 has 15 residues. The V gene's germline CDR1 is SGHNT and CDR2 YYREEE (reference sequence). The germline V and J ends were trimmed by 3 bases and 6 bases, with 15 bases remaining between them. The CDR3 DNA is TGTGCCAGCAGCTCAGGAATGGGGCGACATGAAAAACTGTTTTTT. It specifies CASSSGMGRHEKLFF.

CDR3 DNA sequence: TGCGCCAGCAGCTTGGCCACAAGTACCTATGGCTACACCTTC. This codes for CASSLATSTYGYTF. The chain employs TRBV5-1 and TRBJ1-2; D remains unclear. The germline V gene encodes CDR1 SGHRS and CDR2 YFSETQ. The CDR3 totals 14 residues. Trimming left V 0 bases short and J 4 bases short, with 10 bases between. Supplemented by reference TRBV5-1 and TRBJ1-2, the full variable domain reads KAGVTQTPRYLIKTRGQQVTLSCSPISGHRSVSWYQQTPGQGLQFLFEYFSETQRNKGNFPGRFSGRQFSNSRSEMNVSTLELGDSALYLCASSLATSTYGYTFGSGTRLTVV.

J is TRBJ1-5 and V is TRBV18; 11 bases are shared with TRBD1. CDR3 length equals 17 residues. The trim removed 0 bases at V and 7 bases at J, leaving 8 bases unmatched. Germline assignment: CDR1 KGHSH and CDR2 LQKENI. The CDR3 DNA reads TGTGCCAGCTCACCACCAAGGACAGGGGGCGGTTGGCAGCCCCAGCATTTT. Translated, it gives CASSPPRTGGGWQPQHF.

This chain uses TRBV29-1 with TRBJ1-2; D gene ambiguous. Germline V gives CDR1 SQVTM, CDR2 ANQGSEA. Trimming removed 2 bases at V and 4 bases at J, with 14 bases between. The length of the CDR3 is 14 residues. The CDR3 DNA sequence: TGCAGCGTTGAACGCGGAGGTCTGTTCTATGGCTACACCTTC. Its translation is CSVERGGLFYGYTF.

The V gene is TRBV4-1, the J gene TRBJ2-2; 9 nucleotides match TRBD1. CDR1 is MGHRA, CDR2 YSYEKL, per germline. V was clipped by 0 bases and J by 4 bases; unmatched bases: 12. The CDR3 loop spans 19 amino acids. The CDR3 DNA is TGCGCCAGCAGCCAAGATCCTCCGGGACAGGGATCCCTCACCGGGGAGCTGTTTTTT. Translation: CASSQDPPGQGSLTGELFF.

This chain links TRBV4-3 with TRBJ1-1; D perhaps matches TRBD1 (6 bases). CDR1 and CDR2 (germline): LGHNA, YSLEER. The length of the CDR3 is 15 residues. V was clipped by 3 bases and J by 3 bases, with 14 bases between them. The CDR3 DNA sequence: TGCGCCAGCAGCCACGGAGAGGGGGAGCACACTGAAGCTTTCTTT. This gives the protein CASSHGEGEHTEAFF.

The CDR3 is CAGEPLTASVYGYTF. The CDR3 region has the DNA TGTGCCGGCGAACCACTGACAGCTAGTGTCTATGGCTACACCTTC. V usage is TRBV30 and J usage is TRBJ1-2; D is possibly TRBD1 (5 bases). In germline, CDR1 is GTSNPN, CDR2 SVGIG (reference sequence). This CDR3 spans 15 amino acids. Trimming took off 8 bases at V and 4 bases at J, with 23 bases between the two ends. The full variable domain, in which reference TRBV30 and TRBJ1-2 provide the parts outside the CDR3, is SQTIHQWPATLVQPVGSPLSLECTVEGTSNPNLYWYRQAAGRGLQLLFYSVGIGQISSEVPQNLSASRPQDRQFILSSKKLLLSDSGFYLCAGEPLTASVYGYTFGSGTRLTVV.

This chain connects TRBV4-3 to TRBJ1-2, with 7 bases matching TRBD1. Trimming took 4 bases from V and 5 from J; bases not matched to a gene: 7. The CDR3 runs 14 residues. Germline V lookup: CDR1 LGHNA, CDR2 YSLEER. In nucleotides, the CDR3 is TGCGCCAGCAGCCCATCCGGGACAGCTTATGGCTACACCTTC. This encodes CASSPSGTAYGYTF.

As for this clone: Mismatch with germline at one junction end may stem from a read error. The rearrangement uses TRBV7-9 and TRBJ2-3, with D maybe TRBD2 (5 bases). CDR3 length: 15 residues. Looked up from germline, CDR1 is SEHNR and CDR2 is FQNEAQ (reference sequence). CDR3 sequence: CASSLASGRTDTQYF. CDR3 DNA: TGTGCCAGCAGTTTAGCCTCTGGGAGAACAGATACGCAGTATTTT.

This clone has just a few counts. The V and J genes are TRBV7-9 and TRBJ2-1; D is possibly TRBD2 (6 bases). V dropped 1 base and J dropped 5 bases, with 9 bases sitting between them. The V gene's germline CDR1 is SEHNR and CDR2 FQNEAQ (reference sequence). The CDR3 covers 14 residues. CDR3 bases: TGTGCCAGCAGCTTAGGACTAGGCCACAATGAGCAGTTCTTC. The encoded protein is CASSLGLGHNEQFF. Together with reference TRBV7-9 and TRBJ2-1, the CDR3 gives the full variable domain: DTGVSQNPRHKITKRGQNVTFRCDPISEHNRLYWYRQTLGQGPEFLTYFQNEAQLEKSRLLSDRFSAERPKGSFSTLEIQRTEQGDSAMYLCASSLGLGHNEQFFGPGTRLTVL.